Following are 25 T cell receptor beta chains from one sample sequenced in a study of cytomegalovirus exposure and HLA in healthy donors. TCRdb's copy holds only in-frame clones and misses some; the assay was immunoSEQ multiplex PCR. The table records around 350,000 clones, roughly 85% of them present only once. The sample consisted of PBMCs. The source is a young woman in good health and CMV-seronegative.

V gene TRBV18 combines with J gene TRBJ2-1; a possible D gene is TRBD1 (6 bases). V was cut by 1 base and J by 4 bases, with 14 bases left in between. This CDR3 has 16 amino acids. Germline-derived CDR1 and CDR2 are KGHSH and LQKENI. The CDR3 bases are TGTGCCAGCTCACCACTAGGACAGAGGGTATACAATGAGCAGTTCTTC. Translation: CASSPLGQRVYNEQFF.

CDR3 nucleotides: TGTGCCAGCTCACCACTAGGACATAGCAATCAGCCCCAGCATTTT. It translates to CASSPLGHSNQPQHF. This chain uses TRBV18 with TRBJ1-5; D might be TRBD1 (5 bases). In germline, CDR1 is KGHSH, CDR2 LQKENI. Trimming cost V 1 base and J 0 bases, with 7 bases left between them. This CDR3 has 15 amino acids.

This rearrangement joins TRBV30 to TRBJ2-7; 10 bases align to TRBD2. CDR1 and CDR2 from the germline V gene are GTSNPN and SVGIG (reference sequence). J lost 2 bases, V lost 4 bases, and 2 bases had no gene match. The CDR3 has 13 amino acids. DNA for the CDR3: TGTGCCTGGAAGCGGGGGGGGACCTACGAGCAGTACTTC. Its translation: CAWKRGGTYEQYF. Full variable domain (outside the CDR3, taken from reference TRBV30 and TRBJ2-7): SQTIHQWPATLVQPVGSPLSLECTVEGTSNPNLYWYRQAAGRGLQLLFYSVGIGQISSEVPQNLSASRPQDRQFILSSKKLLLSDSGFYLCAWKRGGTYEQYFGPGTRLTVT.

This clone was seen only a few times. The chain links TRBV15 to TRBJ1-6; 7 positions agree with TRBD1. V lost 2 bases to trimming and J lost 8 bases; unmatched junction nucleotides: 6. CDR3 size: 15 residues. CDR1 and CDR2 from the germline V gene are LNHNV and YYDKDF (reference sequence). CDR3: CATSRSGQEDSPLHF. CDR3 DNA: TGTGCCACCAGCAGATCCGGACAGGAGGATTCACCCCTCCACTTT.

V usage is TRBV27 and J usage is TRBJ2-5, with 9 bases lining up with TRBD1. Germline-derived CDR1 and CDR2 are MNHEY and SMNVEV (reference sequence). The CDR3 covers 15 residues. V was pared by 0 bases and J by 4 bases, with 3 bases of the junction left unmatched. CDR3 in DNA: TGTGCCAGCAGTTTATCCGGGACAGGGCGAGAGACCCAGTACTTC. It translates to CASSLSGTGRETQYF.

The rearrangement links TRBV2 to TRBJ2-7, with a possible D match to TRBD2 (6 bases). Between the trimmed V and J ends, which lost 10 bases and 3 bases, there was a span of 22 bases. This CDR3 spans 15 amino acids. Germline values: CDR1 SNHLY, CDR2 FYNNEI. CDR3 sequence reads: CANKRGGTLIYEQYF. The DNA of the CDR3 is TGTGCCAACAAACGAGGCGGGACCCTGATCTACGAGCAGTACTTC.

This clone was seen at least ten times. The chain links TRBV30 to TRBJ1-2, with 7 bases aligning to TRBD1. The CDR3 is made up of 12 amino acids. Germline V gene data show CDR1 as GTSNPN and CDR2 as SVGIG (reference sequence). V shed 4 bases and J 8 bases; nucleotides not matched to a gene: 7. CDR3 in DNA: TGTGCCTGGAACGGAGGGGGCGCCGGCTACACCTTC. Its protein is CAWNGGGAGYTF.

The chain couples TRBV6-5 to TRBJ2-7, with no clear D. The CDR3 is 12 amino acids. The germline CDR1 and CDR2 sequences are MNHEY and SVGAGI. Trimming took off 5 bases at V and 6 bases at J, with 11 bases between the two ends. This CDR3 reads CASSPSVGEQYF. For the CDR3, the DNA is TGTGCCAGCAGTCCTTCCGTCGGCGAGCAGTACTTC.

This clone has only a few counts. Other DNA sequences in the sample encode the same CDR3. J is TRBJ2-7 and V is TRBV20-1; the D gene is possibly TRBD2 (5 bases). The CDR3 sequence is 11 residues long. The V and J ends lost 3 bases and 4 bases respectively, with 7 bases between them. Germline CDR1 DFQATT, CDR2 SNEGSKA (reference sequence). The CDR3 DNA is TGCAGTGCTAGGGACTCTTACGAGCAGTACTTC. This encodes CSARDSYEQYF.

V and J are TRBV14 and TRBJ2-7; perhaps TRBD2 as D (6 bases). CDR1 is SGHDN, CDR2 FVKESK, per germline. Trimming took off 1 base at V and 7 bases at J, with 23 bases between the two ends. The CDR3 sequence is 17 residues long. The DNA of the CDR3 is TGTGCCAGCAGCCAAGTGCCCATTGGGGCAGGAGGGAAGGAGCAGTACTTC. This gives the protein CASSQVPIGAGGKEQYF.

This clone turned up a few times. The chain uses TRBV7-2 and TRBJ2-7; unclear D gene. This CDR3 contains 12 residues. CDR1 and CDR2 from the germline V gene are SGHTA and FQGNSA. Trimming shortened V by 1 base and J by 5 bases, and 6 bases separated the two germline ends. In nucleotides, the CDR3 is TGTGCCAGCAGCTTAGAGTGGCACGAGCAGTACTTC. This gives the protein CASSLEWHEQYF.

DNA for the CDR3: TGCGCCAGCAGCTTCTGGGACAGAACCTACGAGCAGTACTTC. It specifies CASSFWDRTYEQYF. V gene TRBV5-1 combines with J gene TRBJ2-7; TRBD1 agrees at 7 bases. Per germline, CDR1 SGHRS and CDR2 YFSETQ. Trimming took 2 bases from V and 2 from J; bases not matched to a gene: 4. The CDR3 is 14 amino acids.

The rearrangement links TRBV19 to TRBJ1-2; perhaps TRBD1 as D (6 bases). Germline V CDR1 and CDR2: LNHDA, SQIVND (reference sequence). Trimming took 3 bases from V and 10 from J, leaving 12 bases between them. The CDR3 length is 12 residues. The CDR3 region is CASSIVDRPYTF. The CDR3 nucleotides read TGTGCCAGTAGTATCGTTGACAGGCCCTACACCTTC. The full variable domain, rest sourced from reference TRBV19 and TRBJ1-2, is DGGITQSPKYLFRKEGQNVTLSCEQNLNHDAMYWYRQDPGQGLRLIYYSQIVNDFQKGDIAEGYSVSREKKESFPLTVTSAQKNPTAFYLCASSIVDRPYTFGSGTRLTVV.

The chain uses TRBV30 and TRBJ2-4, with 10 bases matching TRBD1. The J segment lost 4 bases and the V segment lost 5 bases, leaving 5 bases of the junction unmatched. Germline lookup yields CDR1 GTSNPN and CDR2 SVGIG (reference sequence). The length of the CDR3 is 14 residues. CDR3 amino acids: CAWGTGVAKNIQYF. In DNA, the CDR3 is TGTGCCTGGGGGACAGGGGTCGCGAAAAACATTCAGTACTTC.

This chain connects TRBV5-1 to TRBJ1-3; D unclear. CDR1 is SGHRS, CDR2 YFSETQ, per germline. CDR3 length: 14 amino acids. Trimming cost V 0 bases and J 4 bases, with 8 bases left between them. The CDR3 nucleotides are TGCGCCAGCAGCTTGGAGGAGTCCGGAAACACCATATATTTT. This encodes CASSLEESGNTIYF.

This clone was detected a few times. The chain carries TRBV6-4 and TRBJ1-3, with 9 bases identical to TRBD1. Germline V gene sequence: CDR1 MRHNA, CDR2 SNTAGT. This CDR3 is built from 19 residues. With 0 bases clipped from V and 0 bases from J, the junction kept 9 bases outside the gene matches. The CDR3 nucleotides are TGTGCCAGCAGTGACTCGAAGGTAGGACAGGGGAGCTCTGGAAACACCATATATTTT. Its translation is CASSDSKVGQGSSGNTIYF.

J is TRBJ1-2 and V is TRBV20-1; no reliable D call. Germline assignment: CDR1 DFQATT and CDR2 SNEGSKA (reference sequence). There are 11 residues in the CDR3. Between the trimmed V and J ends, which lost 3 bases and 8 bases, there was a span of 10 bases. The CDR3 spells CSASSGYGYTF. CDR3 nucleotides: TGCAGTGCTAGTTCGGGGTACGGCTACACCTTC.

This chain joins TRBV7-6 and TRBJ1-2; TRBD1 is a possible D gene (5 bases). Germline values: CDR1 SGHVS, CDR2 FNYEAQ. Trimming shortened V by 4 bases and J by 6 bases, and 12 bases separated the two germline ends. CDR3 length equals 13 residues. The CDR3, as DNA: TGTGCCAGCAGCTCTTGGGGGAGGGATGGCTACACCTTC. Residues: CASSSWGRDGYTF.

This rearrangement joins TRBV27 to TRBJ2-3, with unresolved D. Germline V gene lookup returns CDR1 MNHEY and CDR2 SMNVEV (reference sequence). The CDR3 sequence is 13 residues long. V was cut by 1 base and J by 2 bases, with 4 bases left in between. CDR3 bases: TGTGCCAGCAGTTTATTCTACACAGATACGCAGTATTTT. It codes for CASSLFYTDTQYF.

DNA of the CDR3: TGTGCCTGCGAAGACAGAGCGAACACTGAAGCTTTCTTT. Protein: CACEDRANTEAFF. The V call is TRBV30, the J call TRBJ1-1, with a tentative D call TRBD1 (5 bases). The CDR3 consists of 13 residues. Germline V gene lookup returns CDR1 GTSNPN and CDR2 SVGIG (reference sequence). With 6 bases removed from V and 1 base from J, the gap between germline ends came to 12 bases.

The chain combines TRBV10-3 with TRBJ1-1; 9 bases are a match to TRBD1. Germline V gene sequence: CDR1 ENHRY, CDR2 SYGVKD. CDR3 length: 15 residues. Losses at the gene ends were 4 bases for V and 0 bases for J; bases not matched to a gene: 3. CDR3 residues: CAISAGQGVNTEAFF. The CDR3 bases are TGTGCCATCAGTGCGGGACAGGGTGTGAACACTGAAGCTTTCTTT.

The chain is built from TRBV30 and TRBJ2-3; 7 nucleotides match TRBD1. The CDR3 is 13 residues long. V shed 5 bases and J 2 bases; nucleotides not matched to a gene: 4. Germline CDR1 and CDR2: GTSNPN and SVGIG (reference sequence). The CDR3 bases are TGTGCCTGGGGGCAGGGGGTCACAGATACGCAGTATTTT. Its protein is CAWGQGVTDTQYF.

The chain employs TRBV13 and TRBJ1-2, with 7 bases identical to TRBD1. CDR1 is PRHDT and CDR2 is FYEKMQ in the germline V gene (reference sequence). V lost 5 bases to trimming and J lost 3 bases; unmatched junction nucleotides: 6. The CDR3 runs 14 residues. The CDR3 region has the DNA TGTGCCAGCAGCCAGGGGGGTGTTGACTATGGCTACACCTTC. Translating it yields CASSQGGVDYGYTF.

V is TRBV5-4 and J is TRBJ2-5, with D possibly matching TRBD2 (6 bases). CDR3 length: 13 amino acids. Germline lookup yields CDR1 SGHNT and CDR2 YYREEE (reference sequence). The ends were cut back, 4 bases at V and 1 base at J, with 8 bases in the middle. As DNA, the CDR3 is TGTGCCAGCAGCGCGACTAGCCAAGAGACCCAGTACTTC. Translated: CASSATSQETQYF.

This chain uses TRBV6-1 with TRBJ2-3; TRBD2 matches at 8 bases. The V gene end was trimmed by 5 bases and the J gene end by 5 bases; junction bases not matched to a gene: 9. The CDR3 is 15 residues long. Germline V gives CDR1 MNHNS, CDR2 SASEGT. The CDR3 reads CASSKIAGSGDTQYF. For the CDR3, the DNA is TGTGCCAGCAGTAAAATAGCGGGGTCAGGAGATACGCAGTATTTT.